These 28 T cell receptor beta chains came from one sample sequenced in a study of technical replicates of blood from a handful of donors. Clones were read by immunoSEQ multiplex PCR, and TCRdb kept only the in-frame ones, dropping some. This table holds roughly 93,000 clones, 95% found once. The sequencing input was T cells isolated from PBMCs. The receptors originated from a human donor in good health.

This clone was seen just once. This sequence joins TRBV4-1 and TRBJ1-2; D perhaps matches TRBD1 (6 bases). Germline CDR1 is MGHRA and CDR2 is YSYEKL. The CDR3 has 13 amino acids. The ends were cut back, 3 bases at V and 6 bases at J, with 11 bases in the middle. CDR3 nucleotide sequence: TGCGCCAGCAGCCATGCAGGGGATAATGGCTACACCTTC. Protein sequence: CASSHAGDNGYTF.

The table lists this clone with a few counts. The CDR3 loop reads CAWSEEVAEAFF. The CDR3 DNA reads TGTGCCTGGAGCGAGGAGGTTGCTGAAGCTTTCTTT. This chain uses TRBV30 with TRBJ1-1; D remains ambiguous. The CDR3 is 12 amino acids. V was pared by 3 bases and J by 6 bases, with 11 bases between. The germline CDR1 and CDR2 sequences are GTSNPN and SVGIG (reference sequence).

The chain is built from TRBV19 and TRBJ2-2; D is perhaps TRBD1 (6 bases). The CDR3 covers 14 residues. The germline V gene encodes CDR1 LNHDA and CDR2 SQIVND (reference sequence). Trimming took off 3 bases at V and 7 bases at J, with 12 bases between the two ends. The CDR3 spells CASSITGQLGELFF. CDR3 DNA: TGTGCCAGTAGTATCACCGGACAGCTCGGGGAGCTGTTTTTT. The whole variable domain, filled in from reference TRBV19 and TRBJ2-2, reads DGGITQSPKYLFRKEGQNVTLSCEQNLNHDAMYWYRQDPGQGLRLIYYSQIVNDFQKGDIAEGYSVSREKKESFPLTVTSAQKNPTAFYLCASSITGQLGELFFGEGSRLTVL.

The rearrangement links TRBV18 to TRBJ1-6; possibly TRBD1 for D (5 bases). Germline V CDR1 and CDR2: KGHSH, LQKENI. The CDR3 length is 13 residues. Deletions cut 4 bases from V and 7 bases from J, with 8 bases between. The CDR3 spells CASSLGENSPLHF. The CDR3 region has the DNA TGTGCCAGCTCACTAGGGGAAAATTCACCCCTCCACTTT.

This clone is a singleton in its sample. The rearrangement joins TRBV2 to TRBJ1-2, with 7 bases aligning to TRBD1. Germline CDR1 and CDR2: SNHLY and FYNNEI. The ends lost 6 bases at V and 2 bases at J; junction bases unmatched: 0. The CDR3 length is 12 residues. This CDR3 reads CASRDRNYGYTF. The CDR3, as DNA: TGTGCCAGCAGGGACAGGAACTATGGCTACACCTTC.

The V call is TRBV29-1, the J call TRBJ2-7, with D perhaps matching TRBD2 (5 bases). Trimming stripped 0 bases from V and 9 bases from J, with 12 bases between. This CDR3 is 12 amino acids long. The V gene's germline CDR1 is SQVTM and CDR2 ANQGSEA. The CDR3 protein is CSVEEGVSGQYF. For the CDR3, the DNA is TGCAGCGTTGAAGAGGGAGTTTCGGGGCAGTACTTC.

V usage is TRBV5-1 and J usage is TRBJ2-1; 12 nucleotides match TRBD2. V was pared by 0 bases and J by 0 bases, with 7 bases of the junction left unmatched. The CDR3 extends over 19 amino acids. Germline V gene lookup returns CDR1 SGHRS and CDR2 YFSETQ. The CDR3 loop is CASSLASSGRVSSYNEQFF. In DNA, the CDR3 is TGCGCCAGCAGCTTGGCGTCTAGCGGGAGGGTCAGCTCCTACAATGAGCAGTTCTTC.

CDR3: CASSLLRQGHHAGNTIYF. CDR3 bases: TGTGCCAGCAGTTTATTACGGCAAGGACACCACGCAGGAAACACCATATATTTT. The V and J genes are TRBV28 and TRBJ1-3, with a tentative D call TRBD1 (5 bases). V was trimmed by 1 base and J by 4 bases, leaving 20 bases between them. In germline, CDR1 is MDHEN, CDR2 SYDVKM. The CDR3 sequence is 18 residues long.

The chain is built from TRBV29-1 and TRBJ2-3, with D uncertain. The V and J ends lost 7 bases and 0 bases respectively, with 23 bases between them. The CDR3 has 17 residues. In germline, CDR1 is SQVTM, CDR2 ANQGSEA. The CDR3 loop is CSAYIGTTSVSTDTQYF. DNA of the CDR3: TGCAGCGCCTATATTGGAACTACGAGTGTTAGCACAGATACGCAGTATTTT.

The rearrangement uses TRBV12-5 and TRBJ2-1; TRBD2 matches at 8 bases. Germline-derived CDR1 and CDR2 are LGHNT and FRNRAP. The CDR3 length is 18 residues. V was clipped by 0 bases and J by 11 bases; unmatched bases: 18. DNA of the CDR3: TGTGCTAGTGGTTTGGTACTGGAACGGGAGGGACTACAATGGAAGCAGTTCTTC. This translates into CASGLVLEREGLQWKQFF.

The V gene is TRBV11-2, the J gene TRBJ1-2; 8 bases match TRBD1. Looked up from germline, CDR1 is SGHAT and CDR2 is FQNNGV. This CDR3 contains 14 residues. V shed 5 bases, J shed 3 bases, and the junction held 5 bases outside the gene matches. CDR3 sequence reads: CASSHPTGDYGYTF. The CDR3 DNA reads as TGTGCCAGCAGCCACCCGACAGGGGACTATGGCTACACCTTC.

The CDR3 bases are TGCAGCGTTGGGGCAGACAATTGGGTCTATGGCTACACCTTC. It encodes CSVGADNWVYGYTF. The chain is built from TRBV29-1 and TRBJ1-2; D is uncertain. The CDR3 has 14 residues. Trimming removed 4 bases from V and 4 bases from J, with 16 bases in between. The germline CDR1 and CDR2 sequences are SQVTM and ANQGSEA.

The chain couples TRBV28 to TRBJ2-5; D remains ambiguous. Trimming left V 2 bases short and J 5 bases short, with 9 bases between. Germline V gives CDR1 MDHEN, CDR2 SYDVKM. The CDR3 covers 13 residues. The CDR3 sequence is CASSLEQLETQYF. The CDR3 bases are TGTGCCAGCAGTTTAGAACAGTTGGAGACCCAGTACTTC.

V gene TRBV2 combines with J gene TRBJ2-2; no clear D gene. V lost 3 bases to trimming and J lost 0 bases, with 8 bases between them. The CDR3 is 15 residues long. CDR1 is SNHLY and CDR2 is FYNNEI in the germline V gene. CDR3 residues: CASSDPSANTGELFF. The CDR3 DNA is TGTGCCAGCAGTGATCCCAGCGCGAACACCGGGGAGCTGTTTTTT.

The V gene is TRBV21-1, the J gene TRBJ2-3; TRBD2 is the table's D call and was not checked against the DNA. TRBV21-1 is described as a pseudogene. This CDR3 has 18 amino acids. The CDR3: CASSKEETSGGATDTQYF. The DNA of the CDR3 is TGTGCCAGCAGCAAAGAGGAGACTAGCGGGGGGGCGACAGATACGCAGTATTTT.

The CDR3 spells CASSSTLDYNEQFF. CDR3 bases: TGTGCCAGCAGCTCCACTCTAGACTACAATGAGCAGTTCTTC. This chain connects TRBV9 to TRBJ2-1, with no clear D. V was shortened by 4 bases and J by 3 bases, with 11 bases between the two germline ends. CDR3 size: 14 residues. CDR1 and CDR2 (germline): SGDLS, YYNGEE.

The CDR3 bases are TGTGCCAGTAGTACAAGAGGACCGACAGGGAAGGATAACTATGGCTACACCTTC. Its translation: CASSTRGPTGKDNYGYTF. The chain is built from TRBV19 and TRBJ1-2; 7 bases are a match to TRBD1. The CDR3 has 18 amino acids. CDR1 LNHDA and CDR2 SQIVND come from the germline V gene (reference sequence). Trimming removed 4 bases from V and 1 base from J; junction bases left unmatched: 15.

This rearrangement joins TRBV7-6 to TRBJ2-7; D is possibly TRBD1 (6 bases). Trimming left V 2 bases short and J 2 bases short, with 16 bases between. Germline V gives CDR1 SGHVS, CDR2 FNYEAQ. The length of the CDR3 is 16 residues. The CDR3 DNA reads as TGTGCCAGCAGCTTATGGGGACAACCTGCTACCTACGAGCAGTACTTC. This sequence encodes CASSLWGQPATYEQYF.

The chain couples TRBV4-1 to TRBJ2-1, with 15 bases aligning to TRBD2. The junction had 6 bases not matched to a gene; V was cut back by 1 base and J by 5 bases. The germline CDR1 and CDR2 sequences are MGHRA and YSYEKL. This CDR3 has 18 residues. The CDR3 loop reads CASSQGGGTSGRNNEQFF. CDR3 sequence (DNA): TGCGCCAGCAGCCAAGGAGGGGGGACTAGCGGGAGGAACAATGAGCAGTTCTTC.

The rearrangement links TRBV4-2 to TRBJ2-3; D is possibly TRBD2 (6 bases). V lost 0 bases and J lost 1, with 11 bases in between. CDR3 length: 16 residues. CDR1 LGHNA and CDR2 YNFKEQ come from the germline V gene. CDR3 amino acids: CASSQEVGGGTDTQYF. The CDR3 nucleotides are TGTGCCAGCAGCCAAGAGGTGGGAGGAGGCACAGATACGCAGTATTTT.

In its sample, this clone was seen once. The J gene is TRBJ2-1, the V gene TRBV7-9; 12 nucleotides match TRBD2. The V and J ends lost 1 base and 8 bases, in that order; junction bases with no gene match: 6. From germline, CDR1 is SEHNR and CDR2 FQNEAQ (reference sequence). This CDR3 has 16 residues. The CDR3 nucleotides are TGTGCCAGCAGCTTAGGACTAGCGGGAGCTATGGATGAGCAGTTCTTC. This gives the protein CASSLGLAGAMDEQFF.

The rearrangement links TRBV5-1 to TRBJ2-2, with 8 bases identical to TRBD1. This CDR3 contains 14 residues. Trimming cost V 2 bases and J 6 bases; bases outside gene matches: 3. CDR1 and CDR2 from the germline V gene are SGHRS and YFSETQ. CDR3 protein: CASSFSGQAGELFF. The CDR3, as DNA: TGCGCCAGCAGCTTTTCGGGACAGGCCGGGGAGCTGTTTTTT.

The V and J genes are TRBV5-5 and TRBJ2-7; the match to TRBD2 covers 7 bases. Germline assignment: CDR1 SGHKS and CDR2 YYEKEE (reference sequence). Germline trimming cut 1 base from V and 6 bases from J; bases unmatched to any gene: 10. The CDR3 is 15 residues long. Written as DNA, the CDR3 is TGTGCCAGCAGCTTGCAGGGAGGGAGCGCAGGCGAGCAGTACTTC. Its translation is CASSLQGGSAGEQYF. The whole variable domain, remainder taken from reference TRBV5-5 and TRBJ2-7, is DAGVTQSPTHLIKTRGQQVTLRCSPISGHKSVSWYQQVLGQGPQFIFQYYEKEERGRGNFPDRFSARQFPNYSSELNVNALLLGDSALYLCASSLQGGSAGEQYFGPGTRLTVT.

The rearrangement joins TRBV19 to TRBJ1-1, with D unresolved. The CDR3 extends over 12 amino acids. V was pared by 8 bases and J by 4 bases, with 11 bases between. Germline-derived CDR1 and CDR2 are LNHDA and SQIVND (reference sequence). CDR3 sequence: CASSGAGTEAFF. The CDR3 region has the DNA TGTGCCAGTTCAGGCGCGGGCACTGAAGCTTTCTTT.

Concerning this clone: Other nucleotide sequences from this sample produce the same CDR3. V and J are TRBV27 and TRBJ2-1; TRBD2 is a possible D gene (5 bases). The V and J ends lost 10 bases and 3 bases respectively, with 10 bases between them. This CDR3 spans 12 amino acids. The germline V gene encodes CDR1 MNHEY and CDR2 SMNVEV (reference sequence). Here the CDR3 DNA reads TGTGCCACTTCGAGGGACTACAATGAGCAGTTCTTC. Translating gives CATSRDYNEQFF.

This clone has a single count. The chain has TRBV19 and TRBJ2-2; TRBD1 aligns across 11 bases. The CDR3 extends over 21 amino acids. Germline lookup yields CDR1 LNHDA and CDR2 SQIVND (reference sequence). V dropped 7 bases and J dropped 5; count of bases not matched to a gene: 24. CDR3 amino acids: CASNSATPTGQGVFGTGELFF. Written as DNA, the CDR3 is TGTGCCAGTAACTCCGCAACCCCGACGGGACAGGGGGTATTTGGGACCGGGGAGCTGTTTTTT. The full variable domain, in which reference TRBV19 and TRBJ2-2 provide the parts outside the CDR3, is DGGITQSPKYLFRKEGQNVTLSCEQNLNHDAMYWYRQDPGQGLRLIYYSQIVNDFQKGDIAEGYSVSREKKESFPLTVTSAQKNPTAFYLCASNSATPTGQGVFGTGELFFGEGSRLTVL.

The rearrangement uses TRBV19 and TRBJ1-1, with 8 bases that match TRBD1. This CDR3 is built from 15 residues. V gave up 5 bases and J gave up 0 bases; unmatched junction bases: 5. Germline values: CDR1 LNHDA, CDR2 SQIVND (reference sequence). CDR3 DNA sequence: TGTGCCAGTAGTCCGCGGACAGGGATGAACACTGAAGCTTTCTTT. This encodes CASSPRTGMNTEAFF.

The chain links TRBV14 to TRBJ1-2; perhaps TRBD1 as D (6 bases). V was clipped by 3 bases and J by 8 bases, with 19 bases between them. This CDR3 is 15 amino acids long. CDR1 is SGHDN and CDR2 is FVKESK in the germline V gene. The CDR3 coding sequence is TGTGCCAGCAGCCACGGGACACCGAGGGACGGAGGCTACACCTTC. Translation: CASSHGTPRDGGYTF.